This TCR beta chain is drawn from a study of cytomegalovirus exposure and HLA in healthy donors. About the research overall: Earlier, 150 million to 200 million T cells were analyzed, and about 100 million unique TCR beta sequences were found among them.

Amplification used 60 Vbeta primers and 13 Jbeta primers. Libraries were prepared by immunoSEQ multiplex PCR; TCRdb keeps only in-frame clonotypes and omits some of them. The sample holds 100,000 to 150,000 clones, roughly four fifths seen once. V trimming: 4 bases; J trimming: 4 bases; junction bases outside the gene matches: 9. The CDR3 runs 16 residues. Per the germline V gene, CDR1 is SGDLS and CDR2 is YYNGEE. The gene calls are TRBV9 and TRBJ2-5; 11 bases align to TRBD2. Sequencing was carried out using PBMCs. This clonotype originated in a boy aged 5-17 years in good health and CMV-seronegative. The CDR3 is CASSPTPGLAGETQYF. DNA for the CDR3: TGTGCCAGCAGCCCTACCCCAGGACTAGCGGGAGAGACCCAGTACTTC.